This entry concerns a single TCR beta chain. The sample comes from a study of graft-versus-host responses after intestinal transplantation. Study summary: All recipients were given anti-thymocyte globulin induction, and tacrolimus and steroids were then administered for around three years.

Trimming took 6 bases from V and 4 from J; bases not matched to a gene: 3. The CDR3 is made up of 13 amino acids. Germline CDR1 reads MNHEY; CDR2 reads SVGAGI. Responders labeled with CFSE (roughly 200,000) were plated with roughly 200,000 irradiated, violet-dye-labeled stimulators. The study, taken as a whole, reports: Researchers found GvH clones in recipient marrow, and some showed up first in ileum or blood.

TCRdb's table, derived via immunoSEQ multiplex PCR, lists solely in-frame clones and lacks some. The table includes some 10,000 clones, around 28% detected once. Material: alloreactive CD8+ T cells from a mixed lymphocyte reaction culture, obtained before intestinal transplant. Subset given: CFSE-low proliferating T cells sorted from approximately 6-day pre-transplant mixed lymphocyte reaction (GvH or HvG direction). This clonotype was obtained from a human patient who received an intestinal transplant. V gene TRBV6-5 combines with J gene TRBJ2-1, with TRBD1 matching over 7 bases. As DNA, the CDR3 is TGTGCCAGCAGGGAGACAGGGTACAATGAGCAGTTCTTC. This sequence encodes CASRETGYNEQFF.